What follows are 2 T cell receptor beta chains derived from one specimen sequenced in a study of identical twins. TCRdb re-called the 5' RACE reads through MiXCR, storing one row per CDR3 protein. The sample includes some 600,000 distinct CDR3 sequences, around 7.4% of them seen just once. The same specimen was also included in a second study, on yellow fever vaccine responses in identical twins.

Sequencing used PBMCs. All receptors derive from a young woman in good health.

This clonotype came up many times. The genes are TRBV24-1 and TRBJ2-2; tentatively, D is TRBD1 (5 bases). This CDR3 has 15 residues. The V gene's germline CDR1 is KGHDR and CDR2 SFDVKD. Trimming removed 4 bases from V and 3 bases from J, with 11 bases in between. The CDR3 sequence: CATSDLGLDTGELFF. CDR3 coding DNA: TGTGCCACCAGTGACCTGGGGCTTGACACCGGGGAGCTGTTTTTT.

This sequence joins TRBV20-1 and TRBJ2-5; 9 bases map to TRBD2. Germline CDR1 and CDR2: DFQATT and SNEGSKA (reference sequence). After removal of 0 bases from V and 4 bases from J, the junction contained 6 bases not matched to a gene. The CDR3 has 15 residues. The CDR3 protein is CSARDLAGPPETQYF. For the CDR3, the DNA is TGCAGTGCTAGAGATCTAGCGGGGCCCCCAGAGACCCAGTACTTC.